A selection of T cell receptor beta chains follows, all from one sample in a study of T-cell reconstitution after alpha-beta-depleted transplantation in children. TCRdb passed the PCR reads through MiXCR, listing each CDR3 protein once. The sample holds approximately 390,000 distinct CDR3 sequences, approximately 11% seen once. The sample was PBMCs from the stem cell graft donor, taken from the stem cell graft. The receptor set was obtained from a human donor who donated a stem cell graft to a child with acute myeloid leukemia. CDR3s include the opening cysteine and the closing phenylalanine or tryptophan. A D gene is named only where the DNA matches it firmly. Some rows mark clone size as missing; the rest say once, few, many or name a class of expanded clone.

TGCGCCAGCAGCTCTCGGGGCAGCTACCAAGAGACCCAGTACTTC | CASSSRGSYQETQYF | TRBJ2-5 | TRBV5-1 | - | few
TGTGCCATCAGTGTAGGAGACTCAGGAGGGAGCTATGGCTACACCTTC | CAISVGDSGGSYGYTF | TRBJ1-2 | TRBV10-3 | - | -
TGCGCCAGCAGCAGGGACAGGGGGCGTGATGAAAAACTGTTTTTT | CASSRDRGRDEKLFF | TRBJ1-4 | TRBV5-1 | TRBD1 | -
TGTGCCAGCAGCTTGCTAGCGGGAGAGGATTACGAGCAGTACTTC | CASSLLAGEDYEQYF | TRBJ2-7 | TRBV5-5 | TRBD2 | -
TGCAGTGCTAGAGGAGGGGTGCAAACAGATACGCAGTATTTT | CSARGGVQTDTQYF | TRBJ2-3 | TRBV20-1 | - | few
TGCAGTGCTACCCCACTAGCGGGAGCCTACAATGAGCAGTTCTTC | CSATPLAGAYNEQFF | TRBJ2-1 | TRBV20-1 | TRBD2 | -
TGTGCCAGCAACCCGGATAGGGACGAGACCCAGTACTTC | CASNPDRDETQYF | TRBJ2-5 | TRBV7-9 | - | -
TGTGCCAGCAGTTACTCTTCCCTTTCACCCCTCCACTTT | CASSYSSLSPLHF | TRBJ1-6 | TRBV6-5 | - | -
TGTGCCAGTACAGGACGGACACAAGAGACCCAGTACTTC | CASTGRTQETQYF | TRBJ2-5 | TRBV7-9 | - | -
TGTGCCAGCAGTTTAAGGGAGGGGTACCAAGAGACCCAGTACTTC | CASSLREGYQETQYF | TRBJ2-5 | TRBV12-3/TRBV12-4 | TRBD2 | -
TGTGCCAGCAGCTTAGCAGGATTGGGGGGTCAGAGCAATCAGCCCCAGCATTTT | CASSLAGLGGQSNQPQHF | TRBJ1-5 | TRBV7-8 | - | few
TGCAGCGTTGTGGTGGGGCACACCGGGGAGCTGTTTTTT | CSVVVGHTGELFF | TRBJ2-2 | TRBV29-1 | - | many
TGCAGTGCTAGTTCGGGCGGGGGAGTCACTGAAGCTTTCTTT | CSASSGGGVTEAFF | TRBJ1-1 | TRBV20-1 | - | few
TGTGCCAGTAGCCTATACAACAGGGGAGCCAAAAACATTCAGTACTTC | CASSLYNRGAKNIQYF | TRBJ2-4 | TRBV19 | TRBD1 | many
TGCAGTGCCACCACAGGGGATGGGCTTATGGTCAATCAGCCCCAGCATTTC | CSATTGDGLMVNQPQHF | TRBJ1-5 | TRBV20-1 | TRBD1 | once
TGCGCCAGCAGCCAAGACTGGGCATTTCCCTACGAGCAGTACTTC | CASSQDWAFPYEQYF | TRBJ2-7 | TRBV4-1 | - | -
TGTGCCAGCAGCCTTACACCGGGACAGGGTAACTATGGCTACACCTTC | CASSLTPGQGNYGYTF | TRBJ1-2 | TRBV3-1 | TRBD1 | few
TGTGCCAGCAGCTTAGAGCGGGGCACGTACTCCTACGAGCAGTACTTC | CASSLERGTYSYEQYF | TRBJ2-7 | TRBV11-1 | TRBD2 | few
TGTGCCAGCAGCCCCCCCGCCCCTCGACAGGCGGTAGTTAAAGAGACCCAGTACTTC | CASSPPAPRQAVVKETQYF | TRBJ2-5 | TRBV11-1 | - | -
TGTGCCAGCGGCAGGGAACAACCCTATAATTCACCCCTCCACTTT | CASGREQPYNSPLHF | TRBJ1-6 | TRBV6-1 | - | few
TGCGCCAGCAGCTTAGGCAGCCACCAAGAGACCCAGTACTTC | CASSLGSHQETQYF | TRBJ2-5 | TRBV5-1 | - | many
TGCAGCGTTGTGAGGGACAGCGCCTACGAGCAGTACTTC | CSVVRDSAYEQYF | TRBJ2-7 | TRBV29-1 | TRBD1 | many
TGCGCCAGCAGCTTGGGGCCCATGGGGTCCACAGATGCGCAGTATTTT | CASSLGPMGSTDAQYF | TRBJ2-3 | TRBV5-1 | - | -
TGTGCCAGCAGTTCAACCTCCGATCCTAAGACCGGGACTAGCGGGGGGGGTACCGGGGAGCTGTTTTTT | CASSSTSDPKTGTSGGGTGELFF | TRBJ2-2 | TRBV6-2/TRBV6-3 | TRBD2 | -
TGTGCCAGCAGTGAATTTTTCCCCCGGGACAGGGACCCCAACACCGGGGAGCTGTTTTTT | CASSEFFPRDRDPNTGELFF | TRBJ2-2 | TRBV25-1 | TRBD1 | -
TGCGCCAGCAGCCAAGTGGCCCGTAACTATGGCTACACCTTC | CASSQVARNYGYTF | TRBJ1-2 | TRBV4-1 | - | few
TGTGCCAGTTCGCCTGCCCCGGGGGAAGAAAACACCATATATTTT | CASSPAPGEENTIYF | TRBJ1-3 | TRBV5-4 | - | few
TGCAGTGCTAGTCCGTCGTCTAGCGTCAATGAGCAGTTCTTC | CSASPSSSVNEQFF | TRBJ2-1 | TRBV20-1 | - | few
TGCGCCAGCAGCTTGGTAGGCGGGAGAGCTGGGGCCAACGTCCTGACTTTC | CASSLVGGRAGANVLTF | TRBJ2-6 | TRBV5-1 | TRBD2 | many
TGCAGTGCTAGAGGGGGTACAGGGAGGACTGAAGCTTTCTTT | CSARGGTGRTEAFF | TRBJ1-1 | TRBV20-1 | - | -
TGCAGTGCTAGAGAAACACAGGGGGCCCGGGGCTACACCTTC | CSARETQGARGYTF | TRBJ1-2 | TRBV20-1 | TRBD1 | few
TGCGCCAGCAGCTTGGATCCAGCGAACACTGAAGCTTTCTTT | CASSLDPANTEAFF | TRBJ1-1 | TRBV5-1 | - | many
TGTGCCAGCAGTTTAGTAGCGGGCGGGGGCACAGATACGCAGTATTTT | CASSLVAGGGTDTQYF | TRBJ2-3 | TRBV27 | TRBD2 | many
TGTGCCAGCAGTTTAGTCTCGGCTGCTGGAAACACCATATATTTT | CASSLVSAAGNTIYF | TRBJ1-3 | TRBV12-3/TRBV12-4 | - | -